What follows describes a single TCR beta chain. There are many counts of this clonotype. There is no known antigen for this receptor. No quality values exist for individual bases; no much larger clone is one base distant. The data were taken from a study of T cell repertoires in cytomegalovirus infection (dated by TCRdb to the late 2010s). In terms of the full investigation: Donor HLA type was relevant to the analysis, as public TCR beta signatures indicated carriage of CMV infection together with the matching HLA type. Overall results and qualifications from the work: Cumulative frequency of public TCR beta family members discriminated carriers of CMV infection plus the relevant HLA type in this cohort and an independent 352-donor cohort. The ex vivo response was dominated by HLA-C-restricted CMV-specific TCR beta clonotypes, which also provided the single most frequent clonotype in two of eight donors.

For sequencing, an Illumina HiSeq 1500 was employed. In-frame beta chains were kept once TCRdb had trimmed the public reads at Q25 with fastp and called clones with MiXCR. When rows share a CDR3 protein, they turn into one entry using the most common DNA and genes. In all, the sample holds a few hundred thousand distinct CDR3 sequences, and 8% to 10% of those were seen once. The biggest ten clones account for around 4.1% of the sample. The CDR3 has 18 amino acids, counting the end cysteine and phenylalanine. The retained sequence is limited to the CDR3, 54 bases, with the frame set at the first base. Germline trimming: 6 bases from V, 8 bases from J; junction bases outside gene matches: 20. CDR1 and CDR2, looked up from the germline V gene (reference sequence), are LNHDA and SQIVND.

Sequences were obtained from PBMCs. The chain couples TRBV19 to TRBJ2-1; 9 central nucleotides agree with TRBD2. This TCR derives from a human donor in good health (CMV status not recorded). Some clones in this sample may be carry-over from other donors' samples. The CDR3 amino acid sequence is: CASSPGGRIAGGLDEQFF. The base sequence is TGTGCCAGTAGCCCAGGGGGAAGGATTGCGGGAGGGCTCGATGAGCAGTTCTTC.